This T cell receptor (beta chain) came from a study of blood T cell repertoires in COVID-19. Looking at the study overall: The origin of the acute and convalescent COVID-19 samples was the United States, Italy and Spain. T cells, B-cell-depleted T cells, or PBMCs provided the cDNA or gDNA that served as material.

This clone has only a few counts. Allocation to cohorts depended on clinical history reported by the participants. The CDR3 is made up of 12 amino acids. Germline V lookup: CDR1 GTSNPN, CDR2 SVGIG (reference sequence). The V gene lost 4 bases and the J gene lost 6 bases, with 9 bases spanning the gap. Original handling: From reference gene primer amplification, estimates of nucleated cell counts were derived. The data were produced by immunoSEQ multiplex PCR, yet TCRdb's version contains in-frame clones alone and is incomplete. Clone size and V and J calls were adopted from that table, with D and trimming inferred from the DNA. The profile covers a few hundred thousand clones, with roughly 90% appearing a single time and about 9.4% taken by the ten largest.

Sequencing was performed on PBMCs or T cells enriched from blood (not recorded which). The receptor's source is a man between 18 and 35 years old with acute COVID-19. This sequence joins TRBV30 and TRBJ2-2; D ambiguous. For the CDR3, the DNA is TGTGCCTGGACCACTGGAGCCGGGGAGCTGTTTTTT. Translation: CAWTTGAGELFF.